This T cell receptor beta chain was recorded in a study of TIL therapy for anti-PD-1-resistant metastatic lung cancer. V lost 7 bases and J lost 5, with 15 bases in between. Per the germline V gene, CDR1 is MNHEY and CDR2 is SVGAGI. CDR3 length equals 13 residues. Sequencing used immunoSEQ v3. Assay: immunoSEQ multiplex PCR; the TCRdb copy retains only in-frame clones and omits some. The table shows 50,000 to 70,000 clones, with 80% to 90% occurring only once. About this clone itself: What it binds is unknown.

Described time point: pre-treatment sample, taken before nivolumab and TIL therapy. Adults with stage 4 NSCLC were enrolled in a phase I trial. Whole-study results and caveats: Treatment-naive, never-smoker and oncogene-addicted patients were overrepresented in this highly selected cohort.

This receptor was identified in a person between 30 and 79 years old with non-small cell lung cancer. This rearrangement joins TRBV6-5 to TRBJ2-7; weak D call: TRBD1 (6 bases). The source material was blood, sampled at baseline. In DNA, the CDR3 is TGTGCCAGCACAAAGAGGGGGTCCGACGAGCAGTACTTC. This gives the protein CASTKRGSDEQYF.